This TCR beta chain stems from a study of blood T cell repertoires in COVID-19. The V gene end was trimmed by 4 bases and the J gene end by 5 bases; junction bases not matched to a gene: 12. The CDR3 consists of 17 residues. TCRdb's table, derived via immunoSEQ multiplex PCR, lists solely in-frame clones and lacks some. The table has some 300,000 clones, 85% to 90% seen once; the top ten hold roughly a tenth. The sequence was collected from a woman aged 30 to 39 who had recovered from COVID-19. The rearrangement uses TRBV5-3 and TRBJ1-6, with 7 bases aligning to TRBD1. TRBV5-3 is marked as an open reading frame, function uncertain. Sequences were obtained from PBMCs or T cells enriched from blood (not recorded which). In DNA, the CDR3 is TGTGCCAGAAGCCTCAAAACTCTGACAGGGAATAATTCACCCCTCCACTTT. It codes for CARSLKTLTGNNSPLHF.